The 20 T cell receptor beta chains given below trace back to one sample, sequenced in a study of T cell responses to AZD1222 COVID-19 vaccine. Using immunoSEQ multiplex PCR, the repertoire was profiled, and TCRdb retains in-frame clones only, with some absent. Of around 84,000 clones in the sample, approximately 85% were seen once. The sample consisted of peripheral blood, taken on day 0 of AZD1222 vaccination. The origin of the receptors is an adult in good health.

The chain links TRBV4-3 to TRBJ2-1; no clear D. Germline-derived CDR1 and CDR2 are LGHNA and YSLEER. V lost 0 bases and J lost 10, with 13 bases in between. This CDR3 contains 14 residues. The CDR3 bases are TGCGCCAGCAGCCAAGATTTAGACCTGGGGGAGCAGTTCTTC. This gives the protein CASSQDLDLGEQFF.

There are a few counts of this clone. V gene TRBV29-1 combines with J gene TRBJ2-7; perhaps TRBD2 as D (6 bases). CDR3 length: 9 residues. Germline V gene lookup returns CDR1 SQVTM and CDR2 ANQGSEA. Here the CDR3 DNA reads TGCTCTAGCGACTACGAGCAGTACTTC. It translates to CSSDYEQYF.

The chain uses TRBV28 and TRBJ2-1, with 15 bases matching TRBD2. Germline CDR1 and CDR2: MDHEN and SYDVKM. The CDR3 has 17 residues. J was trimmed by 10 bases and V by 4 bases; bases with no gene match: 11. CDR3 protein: CASSSYGLAGGPEEQFF. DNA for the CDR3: TGTGCCAGCAGTTCATACGGACTAGCGGGAGGGCCAGAGGAGCAGTTCTTC. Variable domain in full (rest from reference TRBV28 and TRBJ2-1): DVKVTQSSRYLVKRTGEKVFLECVQDMDHENMFWYRQDPGLGLRLIYFSYDVKMKEKGDIPEGYSVSREKKERFSLILESASTNQTSMYLCASSSYGLAGGPEEQFFGPGTRLTVL.

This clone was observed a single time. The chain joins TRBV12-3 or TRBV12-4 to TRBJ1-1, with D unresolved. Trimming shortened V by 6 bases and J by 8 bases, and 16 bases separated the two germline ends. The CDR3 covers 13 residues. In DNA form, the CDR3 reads TGTGCCAGCAGGATAGGAGTAGGATCGGAAGCTTTCTTT. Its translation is CASRIGVGSEAFF.

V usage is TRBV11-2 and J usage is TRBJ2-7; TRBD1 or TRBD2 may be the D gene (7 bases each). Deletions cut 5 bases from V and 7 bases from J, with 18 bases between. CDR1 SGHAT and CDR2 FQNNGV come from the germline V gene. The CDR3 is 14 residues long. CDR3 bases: TGTGCCAGCAGCGACAGGGTAGGGGGGGGAGAGCAGTACTTC. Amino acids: CASSDRVGGGEQYF.

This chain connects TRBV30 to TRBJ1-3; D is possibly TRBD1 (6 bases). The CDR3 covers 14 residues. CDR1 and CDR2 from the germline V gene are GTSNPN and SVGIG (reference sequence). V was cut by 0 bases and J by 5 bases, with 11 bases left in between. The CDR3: CAWSVGGTRNTIYF. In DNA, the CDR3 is TGTGCCTGGAGTGTAGGCGGGACAAGAAACACCATATATTTT. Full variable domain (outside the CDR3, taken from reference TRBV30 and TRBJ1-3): SQTIHQWPATLVQPVGSPLSLECTVEGTSNPNLYWYRQAAGRGLQLLFYSVGIGQISSEVPQNLSASRPQDRQFILSSKKLLLSDSGFYLCAWSVGGTRNTIYFGEGSWLTVV.

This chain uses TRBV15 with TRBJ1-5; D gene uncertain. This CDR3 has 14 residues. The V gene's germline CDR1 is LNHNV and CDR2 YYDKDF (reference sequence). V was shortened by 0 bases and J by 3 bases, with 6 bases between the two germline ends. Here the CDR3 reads CATSRETYNQPQHF. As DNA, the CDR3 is TGTGCCACCAGCAGAGAGACCTACAATCAGCCCCAGCATTTT. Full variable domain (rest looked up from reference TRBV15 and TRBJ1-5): DAMVIQNPRYQVTQFGKPVTLSCSQTLNHNVMYWYQQKSSQAPKLLFHYYDKDFNNEADTPDNFQSRRPNTSFCFLDIRSPGLGDTAMYLCATSRETYNQPQHFGDGTRLSIL.

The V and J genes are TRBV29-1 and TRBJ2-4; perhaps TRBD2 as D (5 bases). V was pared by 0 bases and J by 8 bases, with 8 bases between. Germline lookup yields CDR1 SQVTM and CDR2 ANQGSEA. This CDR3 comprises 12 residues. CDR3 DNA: TGCAGCGTTGAAGAGGAGGTTGACATTCAGTACTTC. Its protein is CSVEEEVDIQYF.

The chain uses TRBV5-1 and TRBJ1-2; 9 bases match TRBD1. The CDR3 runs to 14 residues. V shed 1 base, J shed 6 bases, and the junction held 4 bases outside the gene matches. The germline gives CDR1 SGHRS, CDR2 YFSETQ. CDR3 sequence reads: CASSLTGQGDGYTF. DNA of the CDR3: TGCGCCAGCAGCTTGACGGGACAGGGAGATGGCTACACCTTC.

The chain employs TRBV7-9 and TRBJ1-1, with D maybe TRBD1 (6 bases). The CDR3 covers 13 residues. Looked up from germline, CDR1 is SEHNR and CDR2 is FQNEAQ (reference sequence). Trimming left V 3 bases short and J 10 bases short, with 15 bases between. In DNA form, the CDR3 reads TGTGCCAGCAGCTTCAATCAGGGGAGTTCAGCTTTCTTT. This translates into CASSFNQGSSAFF.

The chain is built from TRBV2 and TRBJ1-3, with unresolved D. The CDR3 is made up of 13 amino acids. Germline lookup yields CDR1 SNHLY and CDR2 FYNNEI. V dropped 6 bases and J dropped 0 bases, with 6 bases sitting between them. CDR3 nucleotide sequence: TGTGCCAGCAGGCAGGACTCTGGAAACACCATATATTTT. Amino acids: CASRQDSGNTIYF.

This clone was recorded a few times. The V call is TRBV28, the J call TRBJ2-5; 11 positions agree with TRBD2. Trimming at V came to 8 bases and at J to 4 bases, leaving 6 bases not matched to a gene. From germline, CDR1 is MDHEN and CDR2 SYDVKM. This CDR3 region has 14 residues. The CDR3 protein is CASGLAGGRETQYF. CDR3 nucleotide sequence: TGTGCCAGCGGCTTAGCGGGAGGGCGAGAGACCCAGTACTTC.

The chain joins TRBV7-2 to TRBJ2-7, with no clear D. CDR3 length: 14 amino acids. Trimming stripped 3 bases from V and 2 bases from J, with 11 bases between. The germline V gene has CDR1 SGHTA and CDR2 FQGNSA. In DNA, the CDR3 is TGTGCCAGCAGCTTGTCGGGTCAGGCCTACGAGCAGTACTTC. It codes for CASSLSGQAYEQYF.

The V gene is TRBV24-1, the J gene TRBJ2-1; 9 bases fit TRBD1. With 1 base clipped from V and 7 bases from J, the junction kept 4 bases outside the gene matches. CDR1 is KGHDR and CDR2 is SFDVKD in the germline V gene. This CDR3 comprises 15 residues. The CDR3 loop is CATSDFGTGWNEQFF. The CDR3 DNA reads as TGTGCCACCAGTGATTTTGGGACAGGGTGGAATGAGCAGTTCTTC.

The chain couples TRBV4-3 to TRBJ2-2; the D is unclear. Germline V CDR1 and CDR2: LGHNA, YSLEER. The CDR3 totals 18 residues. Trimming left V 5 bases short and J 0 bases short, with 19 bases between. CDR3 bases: TGCGCCAGCAGCTCTCTCGTCTCGGCGGCTGCGAACACCGGGGAGCTGTTTTTT. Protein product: CASSSLVSAAANTGELFF.

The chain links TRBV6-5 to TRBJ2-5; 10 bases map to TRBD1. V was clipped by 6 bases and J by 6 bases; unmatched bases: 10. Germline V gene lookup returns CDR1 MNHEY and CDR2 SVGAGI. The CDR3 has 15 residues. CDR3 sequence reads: CASSAGTGVTKTQYF. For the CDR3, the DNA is TGTGCCAGCAGCGCCGGGACAGGGGTTACGAAGACCCAGTACTTC.

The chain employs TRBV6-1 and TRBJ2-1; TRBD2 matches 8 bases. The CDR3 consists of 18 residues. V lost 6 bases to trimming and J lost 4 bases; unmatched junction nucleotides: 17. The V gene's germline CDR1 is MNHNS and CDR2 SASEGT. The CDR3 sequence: CASSERVVAGLGYNEQFF. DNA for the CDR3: TGTGCCAGCAGCGAAAGGGTGGTAGCGGGATTGGGATACAATGAGCAGTTCTTC.

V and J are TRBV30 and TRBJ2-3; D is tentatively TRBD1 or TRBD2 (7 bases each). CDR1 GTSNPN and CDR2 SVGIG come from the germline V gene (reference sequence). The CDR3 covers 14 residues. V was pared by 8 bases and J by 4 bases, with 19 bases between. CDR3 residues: CAQGGRASADTQYF. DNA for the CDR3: TGTGCCCAGGGGGGGAGGGCTTCGGCAGATACGCAGTATTTT.

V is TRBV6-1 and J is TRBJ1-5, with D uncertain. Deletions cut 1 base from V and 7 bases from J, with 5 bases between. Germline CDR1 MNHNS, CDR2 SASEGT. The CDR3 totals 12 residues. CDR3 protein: CASSEGAQPQHF. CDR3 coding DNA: TGTGCCAGCAGTGAAGGGGCACAGCCCCAGCATTTT.

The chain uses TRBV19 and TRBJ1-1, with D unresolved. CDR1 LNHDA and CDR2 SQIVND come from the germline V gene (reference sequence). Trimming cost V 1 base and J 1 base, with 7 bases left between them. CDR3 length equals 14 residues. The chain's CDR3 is CASSIGQANTEAFF. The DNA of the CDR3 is TGTGCCAGTAGTATAGGGCAGGCGAACACTGAAGCTTTCTTT.